This TCR beta chain was sequenced in a study of T cells in Graves' hyperthyroidism and ophthalmopathy. The CDR3 regions of TCR beta were amplified from RNA transcripts. A first-round RT-PCR of the TCR CDR3 used the HTBI primer set. MiXCR, run by TCRdb on the multiplex PCR reads, gives a single entry per CDR3 protein. Here the sample spans fewer than 500,000 distinct CDR3 sequences, 14% to 15% being singletons. Per the germline V gene, CDR1 is LNHDA and CDR2 is SQIVND (reference sequence). The CDR3 totals 14 residues. J lost 5 bases, V lost 4 bases, and 7 bases had no gene match. The TCR originated in a man aged 18-30 years with Graves' ophthalmopathy. The chain joins TRBV19 to TRBJ1-1, with 7 bases aligning to TRBD1. Material: blood. The CDR3 nucleotides are TGTGCCAGTAGTACTCGAGGGGGCCGAACTGAAGCTTTCTTT. This codes for CASSTRGGRTEAFF.